A selection of T cell receptor beta chains follows, all from one sample in a study of metastatic and nonmetastatic thyroid tumors. TCRdb ran MiXCR on the PCR reads. The data show about 82,000 clones, about an eighth seen once. Sequencing was done on a sample of tumor tissue. The source of these receptors is a female donor with papillary thyroid cancer or a benign thyroid nodule (not recorded which). Some clones in this sample may be carry-over from other donors' samples. CDR3s include the opening cysteine and the closing phenylalanine or tryptophan. Fields, in order: J gene, V gene, D gene, clone size, CDR3 DNA, CDR3 protein. D genes are given only for firm matches. Some rows mark clone size as missing; the rest say once, few, many or name a class of expanded clone.

j_gene: TRBJ2-2
v_gene: TRBV15
d_gene: .
abundance: .
CDR3nt: TGTGCCACCAGCAGTAGAGGGAAGGGCTTATCATCCCCGAACACCGGGGAGCTGTTTTTT
CDR3aa: CATSSRGKGLSSPNTGELFF

j_gene: TRBJ2-5
v_gene: TRBV5-6
d_gene: .
abundance: many
CDR3nt: TGTGCCAGCAGCCGACAGAAAGAGACCCAGTACTTC
CDR3aa: CASSRQKETQYF

j_gene: TRBJ2-3
v_gene: TRBV24-1
d_gene: .
abundance: many
CDR3nt: TGTGCCACCAGTTCATCGGGGGAAAGCACAGATACGCAGTATTTT
CDR3aa: CATSSSGESTDTQYF

j_gene: TRBJ1-2
v_gene: TRBV25-1
d_gene: .
abundance: many
CDR3nt: TGTGCCAGCAGGGGGCTTGGCTACACCTTC
CDR3aa: CASRGLGYTF

j_gene: TRBJ2-2
v_gene: TRBV20-1
d_gene: TRBD1
abundance: .
CDR3nt: TGCAGTGCTAGAGGGGCGACAGGGACCGGGGAGCTGTTTTTT
CDR3aa: CSARGATGTGELFF

j_gene: TRBJ2-1
v_gene: TRBV27
d_gene: TRBD2
abundance: few
CDR3nt: TGTGCCAGCAGTGCGTCTAGCGGTGTGCAGTTCTTC
CDR3aa: CASSASSGVQFF

j_gene: TRBJ2-7
v_gene: TRBV9
d_gene: TRBD1
abundance: many
CDR3nt: TGTGCCAGCAGCGGGAGGGACAGGGACTACGAGCAGTACTTC
CDR3aa: CASSGRDRDYEQYF

j_gene: TRBJ2-5
v_gene: TRBV7-8
d_gene: .
abundance: many
CDR3nt: TGTGCCAGCAGCTCCGGCCGGGAATTAGAGACCCAGTACTTC
CDR3aa: CASSSGRELETQYF

j_gene: TRBJ2-5
v_gene: TRBV19
d_gene: TRBD1
abundance: many
CDR3nt: TGTGCCAGTAGTATTGGCAGGGGGAGTCAAGAGACCCAGTACTTC
CDR3aa: CASSIGRGSQETQYF

j_gene: TRBJ1-2
v_gene: TRBV20-1
d_gene: .
abundance: many
CDR3nt: TGCAGTGCTACGGACAGCATTTATAGCTATGGCTACACCTTC
CDR3aa: CSATDSIYSYGYTF

j_gene: TRBJ2-5
v_gene: TRBV6-1
d_gene: TRBD2
abundance: many
CDR3nt: TGTGCCAGCAGTGGGACTAGCGGGACGGAGACCCAGTACTTC
CDR3aa: CASSGTSGTETQYF

j_gene: TRBJ2-3
v_gene: TRBV6-1
d_gene: TRBD1
abundance: many
CDR3nt: TGTGCCAGCAGCGGGACAGGGAACACAGATACGCAGTATTTT
CDR3aa: CASSGTGNTDTQYF

j_gene: TRBJ1-4
v_gene: TRBV5-1
d_gene: TRBD1
abundance: few
CDR3nt: TGCGCCAGCAAGACAGGGTCTGCTCCTAATGAAAAACTGTTTTTT
CDR3aa: CASKTGSAPNEKLFF

j_gene: TRBJ1-1
v_gene: TRBV30
d_gene: .
abundance: few
CDR3nt: TGTGCCTGGACCTGGGACTCGAACACTGAAGCTTTCTTT
CDR3aa: CAWTWDSNTEAFF

j_gene: TRBJ2-1
v_gene: TRBV5-1
d_gene: TRBD2
abundance: few
CDR3nt: TGCGCTAGTAGCGGGGACGCTTACAATGAGCAGTTTTTC
CDR3aa: CASSGDAYNEQFF

j_gene: TRBJ2-3
v_gene: TRBV5-8
d_gene: .
abundance: many
CDR3nt: TGTGCCAGCAGCTTGGGTAGGGCAGCGGGCACAGATACGCAGTATTTT
CDR3aa: CASSLGRAAGTDTQYF

j_gene: TRBJ2-5
v_gene: TRBV6-1
d_gene: TRBD2
abundance: few
CDR3nt: TGTGCCAGCAGACGGGCCGGGACTAATACGGAGACCCAGTACTTC
CDR3aa: CASRRAGTNTETQYF

j_gene: TRBJ1-2
v_gene: TRBV2
d_gene: TRBD1
abundance: many
CDR3nt: TGTGCCAGCAGTCGACCCTCACCGGGACAGGGGGAGGTTGGCTACACCTTC
CDR3aa: CASSRPSPGQGEVGYTF

j_gene: TRBJ2-7
v_gene: TRBV18
d_gene: .
abundance: many
CDR3nt: TGTGCCAGCTCACCACTATATCTCGCCCACGAGCAGTACTTC
CDR3aa: CASSPLYLAHEQYF

j_gene: TRBJ2-1
v_gene: TRBV29-1
d_gene: .
abundance: few
CDR3nt: TGCAGCGTTGAAGGCCTATCCGGGCCGGGTGAGCAGTTCTTC
CDR3aa: CSVEGLSGPGEQFF

j_gene: TRBJ1-5
v_gene: TRBV6-7
d_gene: .
abundance: .
CDR3nt: TGTGCCAGCAGTTACTCAGAAGGACCCCATCCCCAGCATTTT
CDR3aa: CASSYSEGPHPQHF

j_gene: TRBJ2-1
v_gene: TRBV6-1
d_gene: .
abundance: many
CDR3nt: TGTGCCAGCAGGGCCCGTAGGGGCTCCTACAATGAGCAGTTCTTC
CDR3aa: CASRARRGSYNEQFF

j_gene: TRBJ2-1
v_gene: TRBV20-1
d_gene: .
abundance: many
CDR3nt: TGCAGTGCTAGACAACCGTCCGCCAAGCGGTTCTTC
CDR3aa: CSARQPSAKRFF

j_gene: TRBJ2-3
v_gene: TRBV11-2
d_gene: .
abundance: many
CDR3nt: TGTGCCAGCACCTTGGGCCCCGGGGATACGCAGTATTTT
CDR3aa: CASTLGPGDTQYF

j_gene: TRBJ2-7
v_gene: TRBV11-3
d_gene: TRBD2
abundance: .
CDR3nt: TGTGCCAGCATCTCGGGGGGATGGGATACCTACGAGCAGTACTTC
CDR3aa: CASISGGWDTYEQYF

j_gene: TRBJ1-2
v_gene: TRBV5-1
d_gene: .
abundance: many
CDR3nt: TGCGCCAGCAGCTTCTCCCTGAGCTATGGCTACACCTTC
CDR3aa: CASSFSLSYGYTF

j_gene: TRBJ2-3
v_gene: TRBV20-1
d_gene: TRBD2
abundance: many
CDR3nt: TGCAGTGCTAGAGACCCTGGACTAGCGGGGACAGATACGCAGTATTTT
CDR3aa: CSARDPGLAGTDTQYF

j_gene: TRBJ1-1
v_gene: TRBV18
d_gene: .
abundance: many
CDR3nt: TGTGCCAGCTCACCATCCCGAGGCGGTGAAGCTTTCTTT
CDR3aa: CASSPSRGGEAFF

j_gene: TRBJ2-1
v_gene: TRBV5-1
d_gene: .
abundance: .
CDR3nt: TGCGCCAGCAGCTCGCCACCGCGGGACAATGAGCAGTTCTTC
CDR3aa: CASSSPPRDNEQFF

j_gene: TRBJ1-1
v_gene: TRBV12-3/TRBV12-4
d_gene: .
abundance: many
CDR3nt: TGTGCCAGCAGTTTGAGGACAGAGTGGACTGAAGCTTTCTTT
CDR3aa: CASSLRTEWTEAFF

j_gene: TRBJ2-6
v_gene: TRBV28
d_gene: TRBD1
abundance: .
CDR3nt: TGTGCCAGCAGTTCTACGGGACAGGGGTCAAGTGGGTCCAACGTCCTGACTTTC
CDR3aa: CASSSTGQGSSGSNVLTF

j_gene: TRBJ2-7
v_gene: TRBV7-9
d_gene: .
abundance: many
CDR3nt: TGTGCCAGCAGCTTGGGTCAGGGGGGGGAGCAGTACTTC
CDR3aa: CASSLGQGGEQYF

j_gene: TRBJ2-3
v_gene: TRBV24-1
d_gene: TRBD2
abundance: many
CDR3nt: TGTGCCACCAGTGACCCGACTAGCGGTAGCACAGATACGCAGTATTTT
CDR3aa: CATSDPTSGSTDTQYF

j_gene: TRBJ1-5
v_gene: TRBV4-1
d_gene: TRBD1
abundance: many
CDR3nt: TGCGCCAGCAGCCAAGGTGCGACAGGGAATCAGCCCCAGCATTTT
CDR3aa: CASSQGATGNQPQHF

j_gene: TRBJ1-6
v_gene: TRBV2
d_gene: .
abundance: many
CDR3nt: TGTGCCAGCAGAACTGGGACACACGCGGCCTCACCCCTCCACTTT
CDR3aa: CASRTGTHAASPLHF

j_gene: TRBJ2-7
v_gene: TRBV12-3/TRBV12-4
d_gene: TRBD2
abundance: many
CDR3nt: TGTGCCAGCAGTTCAGGACTAGGGACCTACGAGCAGTACTTC
CDR3aa: CASSSGLGTYEQYF

j_gene: TRBJ1-1
v_gene: TRBV10-3
d_gene: TRBD1
abundance: many
CDR3nt: TGTGCCATCAGGGAGACAGGGGAAGCCACTGAAGCTTTCTTT
CDR3aa: CAIRETGEATEAFF

j_gene: TRBJ2-4
v_gene: TRBV6-1
d_gene: .
abundance: many
CDR3nt: TGTGCCAGCAGTAACCGGGAACTTGAAGGTGCCAAAAACATTCAGTACTTC
CDR3aa: CASSNRELEGAKNIQYF

j_gene: TRBJ2-7
v_gene: TRBV29-1
d_gene: .
abundance: few
CDR3nt: TGCAGCGCCACAACCGGTACTAGTTCCTACGAGCAGTACTTC
CDR3aa: CSATTGTSSYEQYF

j_gene: TRBJ1-1
v_gene: TRBV12-3/TRBV12-4
d_gene: .
abundance: many
CDR3nt: TGTGCCAGCAGGGGTTTGCAGGGGAACACTGAAGCTTTCTTT
CDR3aa: CASRGLQGNTEAFF

j_gene: TRBJ2-1
v_gene: TRBV24-1
d_gene: TRBD1
abundance: many
CDR3nt: TGTGCCACCAGTGACCCCCCCCTTTGGACAGGGACAAATGAGCAGTTCTTC
CDR3aa: CATSDPPLWTGTNEQFF

j_gene: TRBJ1-5
v_gene: TRBV2
d_gene: .
abundance: .
CDR3nt: TGTGCCAGCAGAGCTACCGGGGCAGTTATTTCACGGCCCCAGCATTTT
CDR3aa: CASRATGAVISRPQHF

j_gene: TRBJ2-7
v_gene: TRBV7-6
d_gene: .
abundance: once
CDR3nt: TGTGCCAGCAGCTTAGATTTGCGGGGAGAGCAGCACTTC
CDR3aa: CASSLDLRGEQHF

j_gene: TRBJ1-5
v_gene: TRBV7-2
d_gene: .
abundance: many
CDR3nt: TGTGCCAGCAGCTTCGGGCAGGTCGACCAGCCCCAGCATTTT
CDR3aa: CASSFGQVDQPQHF

j_gene: TRBJ2-3
v_gene: TRBV11-2
d_gene: .
abundance: .
CDR3nt: TGTGCCAGCAGCTTAGATGGGCCCAGCTCGACAGATACGCAGTATTTT
CDR3aa: CASSLDGPSSTDTQYF

j_gene: TRBJ2-7
v_gene: TRBV5-1
d_gene: TRBD2
abundance: many
CDR3nt: TGCGCCAGCAGCGACGACGGACTAGCGGGAAGCGAGCAGTACTTC
CDR3aa: CASSDDGLAGSEQYF

j_gene: TRBJ2-5
v_gene: TRBV20-1
d_gene: TRBD1
abundance: many
CDR3nt: TGCAGTGCTGGGACAGGGACCCAGTACTTC
CDR3aa: CSAGTGTQYF

j_gene: TRBJ2-3
v_gene: TRBV29-1
d_gene: .
abundance: few
CDR3nt: TGCAGCGTTGTATCAGGGACGGGCACAGATACGCAGTATTTT
CDR3aa: CSVVSGTGTDTQYF

j_gene: TRBJ1-4
v_gene: TRBV5-5
d_gene: .
abundance: .
CDR3nt: TGTGCCAGCATGGGGCAGTGGGTACATGCAACTAATGAAAAACTGTTTTTT
CDR3aa: CASMGQWVHATNEKLFF

j_gene: TRBJ1-6
v_gene: TRBV19
d_gene: .
abundance: many
CDR3nt: TGTGCCAGTAAATCGGATCATAATTCACCCCTCCACTTT
CDR3aa: CASKSDHNSPLHF

j_gene: TRBJ2-7
v_gene: TRBV5-1
d_gene: TRBD1
abundance: many
CDR3nt: TGCGCCAGCAGCTTGGCCCCGGGACAGTTTTCCTACGAGCAGTACTTC
CDR3aa: CASSLAPGQFSYEQYF